A single T cell receptor (beta chain) is shown here with its context. This receptor's antigen is unknown. One base away there is no much larger clone; base qualities are not given. The time point label for this specimen denotes: baseline before first vaccination. The vaccinee samples were drawn from two UK trials, COV001 and COV002, one of which was a single-blind randomized controlled phase 2/3 trial testing AZD1222 (ChAdOx1 nCoV-19) in healthy adults. For TCRbeta chain sequencing, PBMC samples were collected from trial participants at day 0 and at day 28 after the second dose. V is cut by 5 bases and J by 9 bases, and the space between the germline ends is 14 bases. Taken from cysteine to phenylalanine, the CDR3 has 13 residues. Only the CDR3 portion is preserved as DNA: 39 bases, with reading frame beginning at the first base. Taken from the germline V gene (reference sequence), the CDR1 and CDR2 loops are PRHDT and FYEKMQ.

The sample is drawn from a study of T cell responses to AZD1222 COVID-19 vaccine (TCRdb year 2021). Broadly, across the study: AZD1222 recipients given second doses at about 4 weeks or at about 12 weeks were pooled, since spike-specific TCR depth and breadth were not found to differ between the two schedules. TCR sequencing covered 230 or so trial participants: 200 to 220 given two doses of AZD1222 and 26 given two doses of MenACWY control vaccine. Enrollment into the trials was organized by age into subgroups of 18-55, 56-69 and 70-plus years, and those subgroups contained around 150, 28 and 57 TCR-sequenced participants, respectively.

Results and caveats for the whole study, not just this receptor: After two AZD1222 doses, both the breadth and the depth of spike-specific TCRs were significantly higher than at day 0 and than in MenACWY recipients. Nearly half of unique spike-specific TCRs reportedly recognized epitopes outside regions mutated in the B.1.351 and B.1.1.7 variants. Conclusions about previously exposed vaccinees are limited because only six or seven AZD1222 recipients were SARS-CoV-2 seropositive at baseline. Participants were mostly white British, with more females than males. The authors suggested clonal diversity may have been underestimated. Because no day 14 peak-response samples were available, the repertoires could be characterized only after the peak T cell response. In the small 56-69-year group, the increase in depth fell short of significance, most likely because of low power. CD4 TCRs associated with the vaccine covered the entire spike protein, and the dominant responses were in regions 160-218 and 743-854.

The CDR3 regions of human TCRbeta chains were analyzed by immunosequencing. The authors' analysis ran thus. TCRs in the repertoires were compared against a reference library of SARS-CoV-2-specific TCRs that had been generated with the MIRA antigen-specificity platform. Breadth was defined as the fraction of unique TCRs that were SARS-CoV-2-associated, and depth was defined as the fraction of total T cells that were SARS-CoV-2-associated. Using the MIRA data, each spike-specific TCR was mapped to the spike region that the TCR reacts to and placed in a CD4 or CD8 class. Log10-transformed breadth and depth values were compared by one-way ANOVA with Sidak's multiple comparisons tests. The clones in this table, taken by TCRdb from immuneACCESS, are in-frame only. Not every clone is retained; where verified, under half of the shortfall comes from an unresolved V gene, and the cause of the rest is unknown. Clonal size and the V and J genes are those of that table, whereas D and trimming came from the DNA. A total of 100,000 to 120,000 clones appear in this sample, 70% to 90% of them only once. Of the sample, less than 3.5% is held by the ten largest clones.

Source: peripheral blood, taken on day 0 of AZD1222 vaccination. The chain links TRBV13 with TRBJ1-3; the D gene lacks a confident call. The clonotype originates from an adult in good health. The DNA reads TGTGCCAGCAGCCGAGACAAGGACGCCACCATATATTTT. It is translated as CASSRDKDATIYF.